This record covers a single T cell receptor (beta chain). The antigen is not known. Library preparation (for TCRbeta) was performed with unique molecular identifiers. In TCRdb, the PCR reads were re-called with MiXCR into one record per CDR3 protein. The sample has a few hundred thousand distinct CDR3 sequences, around 13% seen once. The record originates from a study of T-cell reconstitution after alpha-beta-depleted transplantation in children. Study-wide results and limits: Newly produced T cells mostly accounted for T-cell counts and diversity one year post-transplant. Reports say that about two months after transplant, the alpha-beta T cells came out of several hundred graft clones that had expanded. Surviving recipient T cells and intrathymic progenitors accounted for some patients' high TCRbeta diversity at day 60.

The CDR3 contains 15 residues. The J segment lost 6 bases and the V segment lost 2 bases, leaving 9 bases of the junction unmatched. Germline-derived CDR1 and CDR2 are LGHNA and YNFKEQ. The source material was PBMCs, mostly from graft donor cells, sampled 360 days after TCRalphabeta/CD19-depleted stem cell transplant. The V and J genes are TRBV4-2 and TRBJ2-7, with 8 nucleotides matching TRBD1. The sequence derives from a male patient younger than 18 who had a stem cell transplant for acute myeloid leukemia, so the T cells may come from the graft donor. CDR3 sequence reads: CASSQTGTGLSEQYF. The CDR3 DNA is TGTGCCAGCAGCCAAACCGGGACAGGTCTTTCCGAGCAGTACTTC.